The clone carrying this T cell receptor (beta chain) was observed many times. The data were taken from a study of T cells after yellow fever vaccination. TCRdb ran MiXCR on the 5' RACE reads and lists one entry per CDR3 protein. Among under 400,000 distinct CDR3 sequences, approximately 12% were seen once, and the ten largest hold about 3%. Germline CDR1 SEHNR, CDR2 FQNEAQ (reference sequence). This CDR3 region has 11 residues. The V gene lost 2 bases and the J gene lost 4 bases, with 2 bases spanning the gap. The TCR was taken from a young man who received the YFV17D yellow fever vaccine. The specimen comprised CD4+ T cells sorted from PBMCs, sampled 15 days after the yellow fever booster vaccination. The chain has TRBV7-9 and TRBJ1-2; no clear D gene. This chain's CDR3 is CASSLTYGYTF. The CDR3 bases are TGTGCCAGCAGCTTAACCTATGGCTACACCTTC.